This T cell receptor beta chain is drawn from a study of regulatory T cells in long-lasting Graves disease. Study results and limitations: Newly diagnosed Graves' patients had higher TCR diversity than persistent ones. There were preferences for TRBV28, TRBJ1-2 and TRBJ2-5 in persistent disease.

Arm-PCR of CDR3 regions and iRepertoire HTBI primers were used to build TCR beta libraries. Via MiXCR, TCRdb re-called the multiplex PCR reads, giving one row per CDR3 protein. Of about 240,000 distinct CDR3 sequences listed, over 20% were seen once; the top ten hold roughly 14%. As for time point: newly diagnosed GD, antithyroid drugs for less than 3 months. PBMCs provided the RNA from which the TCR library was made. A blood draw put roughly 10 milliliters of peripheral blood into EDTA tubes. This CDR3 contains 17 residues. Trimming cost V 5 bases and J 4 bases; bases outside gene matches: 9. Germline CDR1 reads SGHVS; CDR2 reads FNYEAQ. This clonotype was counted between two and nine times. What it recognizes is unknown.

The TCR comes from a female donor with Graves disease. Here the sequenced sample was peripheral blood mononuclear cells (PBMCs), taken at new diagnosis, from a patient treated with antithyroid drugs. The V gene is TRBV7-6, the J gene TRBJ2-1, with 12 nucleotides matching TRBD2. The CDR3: CASSPSTGTSGYNEQFF. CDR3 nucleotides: TGTGCCAGCAGCCCCAGTACCGGGACTAGCGGGTACAATGAGCAGTTCTTC.